The 8 T cell receptor beta chains reported below all come from one sample, sequenced in a study of T cell clones after liver transplantation. Assay used: immunoSEQ multiplex PCR; TCRdb lists only in-frame clones, some missing. This sample has around 120,000 clones, with about nine tenths found just once. Sequences were derived from CD4+ T cells from blood, sampled 12 months after liver transplant. These receptor sequences come from a human patient who received a liver transplant. Some of these T cells may belong to the graft donor.

The genes are TRBV18 and TRBJ2-7; TRBD2 agrees at 9 bases. Germline values: CDR1 KGHSH, CDR2 LQKENI. The CDR3 consists of 17 residues. Germline trimming cut 0 bases from V and 3 bases from J; bases unmatched to any gene: 9. DNA of the CDR3: TGTGCCAGCTCACCACCTTCTAGGCTAGCGGGAATCTACGAGCAGTACTTC. As protein: CASSPPSRLAGIYEQYF.

V usage is TRBV6-6 and J usage is TRBJ2-7; D unclear. Germline assignment: CDR1 MNHNY and CDR2 SVGAGI (reference sequence). The CDR3 spans 12 residues. Trimming stripped 4 bases from V and 7 bases from J, with 11 bases between. Here the CDR3 reads CASSSTRKEQYF. In nucleotides, the CDR3 is TGTGCCAGCAGTTCGACACGAAAGGAGCAGTACTTC.

V gene TRBV2 combines with J gene TRBJ1-1, with D unclear. CDR1 is SNHLY and CDR2 is FYNNEI in the germline V gene. V lost 6 bases and J lost 0, with 8 bases in between. This CDR3 is built from 13 residues. CDR3 sequence (DNA): TGTGCCAGCAGGCTACAGATGAACACTGAAGCTTTCTTT. Protein: CASRLQMNTEAFF.

This chain uses TRBV5-1 with TRBJ2-3; the D is unclear. Trimming left V 4 bases short and J 3 bases short, with 12 bases between. This CDR3 contains 14 residues. CDR1 is SGHRS and CDR2 is YFSETQ in the germline V gene. The CDR3 DNA is TGCGCCAGCAGCCTAGACTCGAGAACAGATACGCAGTATTTT. Amino acid sequence: CASSLDSRTDTQYF.

The chain joins TRBV6-5 to TRBJ2-7; the match to TRBD1 covers 10 bases. With V trimmed by 9 bases and J by 6 bases, 11 bases remained unmatched. Germline CDR1 reads MNHEY; CDR2 reads SVGAGI. The CDR3 length is 14 residues. The CDR3 nucleotides are TGTGCCAGTAAGACAGGGGGCGCGATGGGCGAGCAGTACTTC. The encoded protein is CASKTGGAMGEQYF.

The J gene is TRBJ2-7, the V gene TRBV6-6; weak D call: TRBD2 (5 bases). Germline V CDR1 and CDR2: MNHNY, SVGAGI (reference sequence). CDR3 length equals 14 residues. Trimming removed 6 bases from V and 3 bases from J, with 15 bases in between. The CDR3 spells CASSRTSSNYEQYF. The CDR3 DNA reads as TGTGCCAGCAGCCGGACTTCATCCAACTACGAGCAGTACTTC.

The gene calls are TRBV5-8 and TRBJ2-7; weak D call: TRBD2 (5 bases). Per the germline V gene, CDR1 is SGHTS and CDR2 is YDEGEE. This CDR3 is 16 amino acids long. V lost 1 base to trimming and J lost 0 bases, with 14 bases between them. CDR3 loop: CASSLFSGRSSYEQYF. CDR3 DNA sequence: TGTGCCAGCAGCTTGTTCTCGGGAAGGAGCTCCTACGAGCAGTACTTC.

This chain joins TRBV9 and TRBJ2-3, with TRBD2 as a possible D gene (6 bases). This CDR3 spans 15 amino acids. The germline V and J ends were trimmed by 2 bases and 0 bases, with 10 bases remaining between them. Germline CDR1 and CDR2: SGDLS and YYNGEE. The CDR3 DNA reads as TGTGCCAGCAGCGTCGGCGGGATTAGCACAGATACGCAGTATTTT. This sequence encodes CASSVGGISTDTQYF.